This T cell receptor (beta chain) was captured in a study of response to subunit inactivated influenza vaccine. The table lists this clonotype with a few counts. Its specificity is not known. Study-wide points: Each seasonal influenza vaccination recruits few new T cells, the authors suggested.

TCRdb passed the RT-PCR reads through MiXCR, listing each CDR3 protein once. The sample has approximately 700,000 distinct CDR3 sequences, around 16% seen once. The germline V gene encodes CDR1 MDHEN and CDR2 SYDVKM. Trimming took 5 bases from V and 3 from J, leaving 13 bases between them. CDR3 length equals 14 residues. The input for sequencing was PBMCs from blood, taken 11 to 12 days after vaccination. This clonotype was obtained from a man between 45 and 60 years old who received an inactivated influenza vaccine. The chain uses TRBV28 and TRBJ1-2; D is perhaps TRBD1 (6 bases). Written as DNA, the CDR3 is TGTGCCAGCAGTAAAACAGGGTTGGACTATGGCTACACCTTC. It yields the protein CASSKTGLDYGYTF.